This paragraph reports one T cell receptor (beta chain). The data derive from a study of T cell clonotyping in hematopoietic cell transplantation. V lost 6 bases to trimming and J lost 11 bases, with 13 bases between them. Per the germline V gene, CDR1 is SNHLY and CDR2 is FYNNEI. The CDR3 is 11 amino acids. Indicated time point: recipient sample about 28 days before transplant, after cytoreduction. Measured with immunoSEQ multiplex PCR; TCRdb has only the in-frame clones, and not every one. The table includes roughly 44,000 clones, around 85% detected once. This sequence originates from a man aged 55 to 70 with acute myeloid leukemia. Some clones in this sample may be carry-over from other donors' samples. The J gene is TRBJ1-1, the V gene TRBV2, with D uncertain. The material sequenced was peripheral blood mononuclear cells, taken before stem cell transplant. The CDR3 here is CASSLGWRAFF. The CDR3 DNA is TGTGCCAGCAGCCTAGGATGGCGGGCTTTCTTT.